This entry concerns a single T cell receptor beta chain. Its antigen is not identified. Before sequencing took place, the ViraFEST assay used viral peptide pools to expand antigen-specific CD4+ T cells. Once cultured for 9 to 11 days, the cells underwent separation to obtain CD4+ T cells. All study participants received two doses of BNT162b2 or mRNA-1273 vaccine. The source of the sample is a study of vaccination effects on CD4 cells after COVID-19. Deletions cut 6 bases from V and 1 base from J, with 15 bases between. CDR3 length equals 15 residues. The germline V gene has CDR1 MNHEY and CDR2 SVGAGI. Some clones are missing from TCRdb's copy, which holds only in-frame ones; the method was immunoSEQ multiplex PCR. The table has about 50,000 clones, about four fifths seen once.

The clonotype comes from a human donor who received a COVID-19 vaccine. Sample: CD4+ T cells from PBMCs cultured with HCoV-OC43 spike peptides, taken after COVID-19 vaccination. Subset in this sample: HCoV-OC43 spike overlapping peptide pool stimulation. The rearrangement links TRBV6-5 to TRBJ1-2, with D tentatively TRBD1 (6 bases). CDR3 region: CASRGTDRYNYGYTF. CDR3 DNA sequence: TGTGCCAGCAGAGGAACGGACAGATATAACTATGGCTACACCTTC.